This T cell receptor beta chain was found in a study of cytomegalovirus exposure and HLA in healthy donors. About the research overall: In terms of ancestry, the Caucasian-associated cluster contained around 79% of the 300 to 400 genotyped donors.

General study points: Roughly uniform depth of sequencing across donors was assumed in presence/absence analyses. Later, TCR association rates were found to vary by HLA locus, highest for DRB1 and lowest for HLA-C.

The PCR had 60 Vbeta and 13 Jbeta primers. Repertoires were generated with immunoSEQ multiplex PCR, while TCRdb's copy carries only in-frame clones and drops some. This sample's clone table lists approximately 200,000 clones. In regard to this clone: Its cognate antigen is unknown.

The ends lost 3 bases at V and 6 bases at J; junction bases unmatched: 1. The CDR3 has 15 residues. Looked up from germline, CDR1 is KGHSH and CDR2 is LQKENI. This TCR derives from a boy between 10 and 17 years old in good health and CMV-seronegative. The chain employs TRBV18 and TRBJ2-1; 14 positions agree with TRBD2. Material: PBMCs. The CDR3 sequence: CASSPGLAGGNEQFF. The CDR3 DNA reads TGTGCCAGCTCACCTGGACTAGCGGGGGGCAATGAGCAGTTCTTC.